Below are 8 T cell receptor beta chains sequenced from a single sample in a study of T cell responses to AZD1222 COVID-19 vaccine. Profiled with immunoSEQ multiplex PCR; TCRdb holds only in-frame clones, not every one. Of about 70,000 clones listed, 88% are singletons. The sequenced sample was peripheral blood, obtained 28 days after the second dose of the MenACWY control vaccine. These receptors all come from an adult who received the MenACWY meningococcal vaccine as a control.

CDR3: CASSPTDFGYEQYF. CDR3 nucleotide sequence: TGTGCCAGTAGCCCCACGGACTTTGGCTACGAGCAGTACTTC. The J gene is TRBJ2-7, the V gene TRBV19; TRBD2 might be the D (5 bases). CDR1 and CDR2 (germline): LNHDA, SQIVND (reference sequence). Trimming cost V 6 bases and J 3 bases, with 15 bases left between them. The CDR3 loop spans 14 amino acids.

The genes are TRBV28 and TRBJ1-1; 7 bases are shared with TRBD1. Trimming at V came to 7 bases and at J to 4 bases, leaving 6 bases not matched to a gene. This CDR3 spans 13 amino acids. CDR1 is MDHEN, CDR2 SYDVKM, per germline. This chain's CDR3 is CASILQGFTEAFF. The CDR3, as DNA: TGTGCCAGCATCCTACAGGGGTTCACTGAAGCTTTCTTT.

V usage is TRBV4-3 and J usage is TRBJ2-3; D gene ambiguous. Germline V CDR1 and CDR2: LGHNA, YSLEER. The CDR3 extends over 15 amino acids. The V and J ends lost 1 base and 2 bases respectively, with 10 bases between them. CDR3 in amino acids: CASSQVPRNTDTQYF. In DNA form, the CDR3 reads TGCGCCAGCAGCCAAGTTCCCCGCAACACAGATACGCAGTATTTT.

The rearrangement links TRBV18 to TRBJ2-7; 8 bases fit TRBD2. V dropped 3 bases and J dropped 1; count of bases not matched to a gene: 5. From germline, CDR1 is KGHSH and CDR2 LQKENI. The CDR3 length is 15 residues. CDR3 amino acids: CASSPPGGESYEQYF. DNA for the CDR3: TGTGCCAGCTCACCCCCCGGGGGGGAGTCCTACGAGCAGTACTTC.

In DNA form, the CDR3 reads TGTGCCAGCAGCCAAGACGTTGGTCTGGTGAACACTGAAGCTTTCTTT. Translated, it gives CASSQDVGLVNTEAFF. This chain links TRBV14 with TRBJ1-1; no definite D call. Germline loops: CDR1 SGHDN, CDR2 FVKESK. The CDR3 is 16 residues long. The V gene lost 0 bases and the J gene lost 0 bases, with 11 bases spanning the gap.

The sample holds a few counts of this clone. The gene calls are TRBV5-1 and TRBJ1-4; no clear D. This CDR3 spans 14 amino acids. Trimming removed 0 bases at V and 8 bases at J, with 11 bases between. Germline V gene sequence: CDR1 SGHRS, CDR2 YFSETQ. DNA for the CDR3: TGCGCCAGCAGCTTGGGCCTGGCGGGGGAAAAACTGTTTTTT. This encodes CASSLGLAGEKLFF.

This clone was seen only once. The chain is built from TRBV11-2 and TRBJ2-7; 7 positions agree with TRBD1. This CDR3 is 13 amino acids long. V trimming: 4 bases; J trimming: 7 bases; junction bases outside the gene matches: 7. The germline V gene encodes CDR1 SGHAT and CDR2 FQNNGV. This CDR3 reads CASSYDRVGEQYF. The CDR3 bases are TGTGCCAGCAGCTACGACAGGGTGGGGGAGCAGTACTTC.

V gene TRBV4-3 combines with J gene TRBJ1-2; no firm D call. Per the germline V gene, CDR1 is LGHNA and CDR2 is YSLEER. V lost 0 bases, J lost 7 bases, and 18 bases lay in between. There are 16 residues in the CDR3. The CDR3 protein is CASSQDVGITSGGYTF. DNA for the CDR3: TGCGCCAGCAGCCAAGATGTGGGAATAACATCGGGTGGCTACACCTTC.